This TCR beta chain was observed in a study of shared clonotypes between healthy human individuals. This clone was seen many times. The authors divided CD4+ cells into CD45RA+ naive and CD45RA-negative memory subsets. This CDR3 is built from 16 residues. V lost 3 bases and J 2 bases, leaving 17 bases between the germline ends. Germline V gene sequence: CDR1 MDHEN, CDR2 SYDVKM. Sequenced by immunoSEQ multiplex PCR; TCRdb stores in-frame clones only, minus some. The sample contains hundreds of thousands of clones, around 78% of which appear only once. V usage is TRBV28 and J usage is TRBJ2-7; D might be TRBD2 (6 bases). The source of this sequence is a woman younger than 45 in good health. Sequenced material: memory CD4+ T cells sorted from blood. The sample's subset: CD45RA-negative fraction. CDR3 loop: CASSFLLARLTYEQYF. The CDR3 DNA reads TGTGCCAGCAGTTTTCTCCTAGCGCGGCTAACCTACGAGCAGTACTTC.